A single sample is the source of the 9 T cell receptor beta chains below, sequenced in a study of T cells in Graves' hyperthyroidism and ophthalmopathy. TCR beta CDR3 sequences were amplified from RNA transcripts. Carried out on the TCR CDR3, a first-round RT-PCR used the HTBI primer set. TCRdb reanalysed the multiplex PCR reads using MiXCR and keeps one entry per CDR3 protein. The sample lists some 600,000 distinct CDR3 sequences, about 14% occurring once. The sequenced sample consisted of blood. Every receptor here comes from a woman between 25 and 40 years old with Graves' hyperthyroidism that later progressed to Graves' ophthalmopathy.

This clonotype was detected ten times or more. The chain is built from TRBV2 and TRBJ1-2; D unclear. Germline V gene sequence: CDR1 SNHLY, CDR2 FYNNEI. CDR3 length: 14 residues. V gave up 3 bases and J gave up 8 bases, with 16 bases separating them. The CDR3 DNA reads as TGTGCCAGCAGTGATTTATCAGGTCCGTTGGGCTACACCTTC. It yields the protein CASSDLSGPLGYTF. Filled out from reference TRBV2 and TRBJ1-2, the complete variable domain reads EPEVTQTPSHQVTQMGQEVILRCVPISNHLYFYWYRQILGQKVEFLVSFYNNEISEKSEIFDDQFSVERPDGSNFTLKIRSTKLEDSAMYFCASSDLSGPLGYTFGSGTRLTVV.

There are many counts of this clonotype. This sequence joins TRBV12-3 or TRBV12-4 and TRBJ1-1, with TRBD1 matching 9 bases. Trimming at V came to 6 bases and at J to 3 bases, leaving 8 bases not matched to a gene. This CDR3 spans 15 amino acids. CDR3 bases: TGTGCCAGCAGCCGCTCGACAGGGGGGTACACTGAAGCTTTCTTT. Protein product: CASSRSTGGYTEAFF.

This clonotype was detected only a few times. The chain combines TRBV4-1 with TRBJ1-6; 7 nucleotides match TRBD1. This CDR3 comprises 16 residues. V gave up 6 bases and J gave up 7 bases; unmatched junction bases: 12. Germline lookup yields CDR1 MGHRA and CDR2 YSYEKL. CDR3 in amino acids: CASRNREGQLNSPLHF. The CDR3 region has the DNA TGCGCCAGCAGAAATAGAGAGGGACAGTTAAATTCACCCCTCCACTTT.

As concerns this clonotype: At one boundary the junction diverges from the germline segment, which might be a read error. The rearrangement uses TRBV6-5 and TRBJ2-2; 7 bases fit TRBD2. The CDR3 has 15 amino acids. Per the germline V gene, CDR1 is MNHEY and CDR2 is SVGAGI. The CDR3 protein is CASSSQAGNTGGLFF. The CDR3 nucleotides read TGTGCCAGCAGTTCCCAAGCGGGGAACACCGGGGGGCTGTTTTTT.

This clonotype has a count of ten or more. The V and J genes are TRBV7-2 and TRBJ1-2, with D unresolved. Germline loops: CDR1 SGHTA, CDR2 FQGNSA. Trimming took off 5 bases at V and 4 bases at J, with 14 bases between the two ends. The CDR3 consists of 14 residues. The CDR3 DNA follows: TGTGCCAGCAGCCCCGGTCCCGAGGGCTATGGCTACACCTTC. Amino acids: CASSPGPEGYGYTF. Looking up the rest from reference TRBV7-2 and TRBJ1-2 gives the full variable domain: GAGVSQSPSNKVTEKGKDVELRCDPISGHTALYWYRQSLGQGLEFLIYFQGNSAPDKSGLPSDRFSAERTGGSVSTLTIQRTQQEDSAVYLCASSPGPEGYGYTFGSGTRLTVV.

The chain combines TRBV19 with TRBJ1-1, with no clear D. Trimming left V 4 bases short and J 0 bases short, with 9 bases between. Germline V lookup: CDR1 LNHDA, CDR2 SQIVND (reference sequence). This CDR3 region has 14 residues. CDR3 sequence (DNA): TGTGCCAGTAGTACCAACGATCTGAACACTGAAGCTTTCTTT. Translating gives CASSTNDLNTEAFF. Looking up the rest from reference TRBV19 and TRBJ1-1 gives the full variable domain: DGGITQSPKYLFRKEGQNVTLSCEQNLNHDAMYWYRQDPGQGLRLIYYSQIVNDFQKGDIAEGYSVSREKKESFPLTVTSAQKNPTAFYLCASSTNDLNTEAFFGQGTRLTVV.

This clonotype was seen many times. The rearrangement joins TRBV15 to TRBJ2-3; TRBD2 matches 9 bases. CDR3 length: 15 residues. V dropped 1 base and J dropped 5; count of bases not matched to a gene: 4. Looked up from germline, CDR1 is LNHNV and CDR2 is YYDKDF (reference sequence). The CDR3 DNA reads TGTGCCACCAGCAGAGGTAGCGGGAGTTTAGATACGCAGTATTTT. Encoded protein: CATSRGSGSLDTQYF.

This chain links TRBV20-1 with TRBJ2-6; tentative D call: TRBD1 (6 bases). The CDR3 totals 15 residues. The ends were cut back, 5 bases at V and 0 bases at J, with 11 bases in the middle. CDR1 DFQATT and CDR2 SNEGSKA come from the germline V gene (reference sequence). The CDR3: CSARQGLSGANVLTF. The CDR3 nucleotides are TGCAGTGCTCGTCAGGGGCTCTCTGGGGCCAACGTCCTGACTTTC.

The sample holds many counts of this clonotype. Written as DNA, the CDR3 is TGCGCCAGCAGCTTGGCCGGGACAGGGGGCTCAGATACGCAGTATTTT. Translation gives CASSLAGTGGSDTQYF. This chain uses TRBV5-1 with TRBJ2-3, with TRBD1 matching over 12 bases. This CDR3 is built from 16 residues. V lost 0 bases, J lost 4 bases, and 3 bases stayed unmatched. Germline V lookup: CDR1 SGHRS, CDR2 YFSETQ.